This T cell receptor beta chain came from a study of CD8 T cells in Susac syndrome. Unmatched junction bases numbered 11, after V lost 5 bases and J lost 9 bases. This CDR3 contains 15 residues. Looked up from germline, CDR1 is SGHAT and CDR2 is FQNNGV. CD8+ and CD4+ T cells circulating in blood were sequenced for TCR beta. The authors reverse transcribed roughly 0.5 to 1 ug RNA with random hexamers. Each CDR3 protein is one row after TCRdb ran MiXCR on the immunoSEQ multiplex PCR reads. The table records some 220,000 distinct CDR3 sequences, 95% of them present only once. The chain uses TRBV11-2 and TRBJ2-1, with 9 positions matching TRBD1. This clonotype was obtained from a human donor with multiple sclerosis. Input material: CD4+ T cells from PBMCs. CDR3 residues: CASSRRDRVYGEQFF. The CDR3 coding sequence is TGTGCCAGCAGCCGCCGGGACAGGGTGTATGGTGAGCAGTTCTTC.